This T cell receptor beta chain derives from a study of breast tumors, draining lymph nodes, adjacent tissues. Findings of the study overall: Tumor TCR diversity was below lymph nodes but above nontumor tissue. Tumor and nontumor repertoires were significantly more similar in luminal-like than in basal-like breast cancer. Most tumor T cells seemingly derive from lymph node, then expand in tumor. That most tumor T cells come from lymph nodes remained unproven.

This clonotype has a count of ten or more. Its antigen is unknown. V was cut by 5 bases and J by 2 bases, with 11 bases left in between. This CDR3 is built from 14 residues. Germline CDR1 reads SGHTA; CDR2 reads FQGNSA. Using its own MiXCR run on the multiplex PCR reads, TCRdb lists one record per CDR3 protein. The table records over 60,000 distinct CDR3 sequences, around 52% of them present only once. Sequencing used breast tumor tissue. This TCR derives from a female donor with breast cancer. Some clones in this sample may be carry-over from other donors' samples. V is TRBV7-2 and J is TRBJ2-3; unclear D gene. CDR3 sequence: CASSAGYDTDTQYF. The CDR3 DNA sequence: TGTGCCAGCAGCGCTGGGTACGACACAGATACGCAGTATTTT.